These 19 T cell receptor beta chains were sequenced from one sample in a study of T cells in Graves' hyperthyroidism and ophthalmopathy. RNA transcripts yielded amplified TCR beta CDR3 regions. Researchers ran a first-round RT-PCR on the TCR CDR3 using the HTBI primer set. Each CDR3 protein is one row after TCRdb ran MiXCR on the multiplex PCR reads. The table includes roughly 650,000 distinct CDR3 sequences, 15% to 20% detected once. Sequencing was performed on blood. These TCRs come from a woman aged 40 to 50 with Graves' ophthalmopathy.

The chain employs TRBV9 and TRBJ1-3, with 8 bases identical to TRBD1. Germline V CDR1 and CDR2: SGDLS, YYNGEE. This CDR3 is built from 19 residues. Trimming took 4 bases from V and 0 from J; bases not matched to a gene: 15. The CDR3 region has the DNA TGTGCCAGCAGCTCGGGGACAGGTGTGAACTGGGGCTCTGGAAACACCATATATTTT. Its protein product is CASSSGTGVNWGSGNTIYF.

This clonotype was seen a few times. The chain combines TRBV3-1 with TRBJ2-2; D gene ambiguous. Between the trimmed V and J ends, which lost 3 bases and 0 bases, there was a span of 8 bases. Germline V gives CDR1 LGHDT, CDR2 YNNKEL (reference sequence). This CDR3 comprises 15 residues. CDR3 sequence: CASSHRNANTGELFF. The CDR3 DNA reads as TGTGCCAGCAGCCACAGGAACGCGAACACCGGGGAGCTGTTTTTT.

This clonotype was detected only a few times. The J gene is TRBJ2-1, the V gene TRBV5-1; D perhaps matches TRBD2 (5 bases). Trimming pared 3 bases from V and 4 bases from J, leaving 17 bases between. There are 16 residues in the CDR3. Germline V CDR1 and CDR2: SGHRS, YFSETQ. The CDR3 here is CASSSPTRSDYNEQFF. In DNA form, the CDR3 reads TGCGCCAGCAGCTCTCCCACTAGAAGCGATTACAATGAGCAGTTCTTC.

The chain couples TRBV18 to TRBJ1-1, with D unresolved. CDR1 is KGHSH, CDR2 LQKENI, per germline. V was shortened by 2 bases and J by 2 bases, with 12 bases between the two germline ends. This CDR3 has 15 residues. DNA for the CDR3: TGTGCCAGCTCACCAAGGTCGGACGTAAACACTGAAGCTTTCTTT. Translating it yields CASSPRSDVNTEAFF.

This clonotype appeared many times. J is TRBJ2-1 and V is TRBV2, with 14 bases matching TRBD2. Trimming took 3 bases from V and 10 from J; bases not matched to a gene: 2. The CDR3 loop spans 14 amino acids. Germline CDR1 reads SNHLY; CDR2 reads FYNNEI. CDR3 DNA: TGTGCCAGCAGTGAGGGACTAGCGGGGGACGAGCAGTTCTTC. Translation gives CASSEGLAGDEQFF.

This clonotype was found many times. The chain has TRBV20-1 and TRBJ2-5; D remains ambiguous. V was cut by 4 bases and J by 1 base, with 7 bases left in between. The CDR3 is 12 amino acids. CDR1 and CDR2 (germline): DFQATT, SNEGSKA (reference sequence). The chain's CDR3 is CSAMPSQETQYF. In DNA, the CDR3 is TGCAGTGCTATGCCAAGCCAAGAGACCCAGTACTTC.

The V call is TRBV6-6, the J call TRBJ1-2; 7 nucleotides agree with TRBD1. The CDR3 loop spans 14 amino acids. Germline-derived CDR1 and CDR2 are MNHNY and SVGAGI (reference sequence). Germline trimming cut 2 bases from V and 5 bases from J; bases unmatched to any gene: 5. The CDR3 bases are TGTGCCAGCAGTTACGGACAGGAAGATTATGGCTACACCTTC. This gives the protein CASSYGQEDYGYTF.

The chain links TRBV29-1 to TRBJ1-5; tentatively, D is TRBD1 (5 bases). Per the germline V gene, CDR1 is SQVTM and CDR2 is ANQGSEA. The CDR3 length is 12 residues. V lost 4 bases and J 2 bases, leaving 6 bases between the germline ends. The CDR3 DNA follows: TGCAGCGTTGGGGACGGCAATCAGCCCCAGCATTTT. Translation: CSVGDGNQPQHF.

This clonotype was counted ten times or more. The J gene is TRBJ1-5, the V gene TRBV6-1, with 9 bases matching TRBD1. The J segment lost 8 bases and the V segment lost 3 bases, leaving 5 bases of the junction unmatched. This CDR3 is built from 14 residues. The germline V gene has CDR1 MNHNS and CDR2 SASEGT. The CDR3 region is CASSDPGTGKPQHF. CDR3 in DNA: TGTGCCAGCAGTGATCCCGGGACAGGGAAGCCCCAGCATTTT.

This clonotype was counted only a few times. The rearrangement links TRBV20-1 to TRBJ2-1, with TRBD2 identical over 7 bases. CDR3 length: 13 residues. The V gene end was trimmed by 3 bases and the J gene end by 15 bases; junction bases not matched to a gene: 14. Germline CDR1 DFQATT, CDR2 SNEGSKA (reference sequence). The CDR3 region is CSASMPSGWIGFF. The CDR3 DNA follows: TGCAGTGCTAGTATGCCTAGCGGATGGATCGGGTTCTTC.

The chain is built from TRBV6-1 and TRBJ2-3, with 8 nucleotides matching TRBD2. V lost 8 bases to trimming and J lost 6 bases; unmatched junction nucleotides: 4. The germline gives CDR1 MNHNS, CDR2 SASEGT. This CDR3 is built from 12 residues. DNA of the CDR3: TGTGCCAGCGCGATAGCGGGGGATACGCAGTATTTT. Translation gives CASAIAGDTQYF.

This clonotype was recorded at least ten times. J is TRBJ1-6 and V is TRBV5-1, with no clear D. Deletions cut 3 bases from V and 9 bases from J, with 7 bases between. From germline, CDR1 is SGHRS and CDR2 YFSETQ. The CDR3 extends over 12 amino acids. The CDR3 region is CASSSPTSPLHF. For the CDR3, the DNA is TGCGCCAGCAGCTCGCCGACTTCACCCCTCCACTTT.

This clonotype showed up just a few times. Relative to the germline gene, one junction end is altered; a read error may explain this. The rearrangement joins TRBV2 to TRBJ1-6; D is possibly TRBD1 (5 bases). This CDR3 is 14 amino acids long. Per germline, CDR1 SNHLY and CDR2 FYNNEI. The CDR3 DNA is TGTGCCAGCAAGCCAGGGCCTTATAATTCACCCCCCCACTTT. It is translated as CASKPGPYNSPPHF.

The CDR3 nucleotides read TGTGCCAGCAGAGATTTCAATGAGCAGTTCTTC. Its protein product is CASRDFNEQFF. This chain links TRBV18 with TRBJ2-1, with unresolved D. Trimming shortened V by 8 bases and J by 6 bases, and 8 bases separated the two germline ends. The CDR3 sequence is 11 residues long. Germline V gene sequence: CDR1 KGHSH, CDR2 LQKENI.

This clonotype was recorded many times. V gene TRBV7-9 combines with J gene TRBJ2-3; 11 positions agree with TRBD2. The J segment lost 5 bases and the V segment lost 4 bases, leaving 5 bases of the junction unmatched. There are 15 residues in the CDR3. Germline V CDR1 and CDR2: SEHNR, FQNEAQ (reference sequence). CDR3: CASSSTSGVGDTQYF. The CDR3 DNA follows: TGTGCCAGCAGCTCGACTAGCGGGGTTGGAGATACGCAGTATTTT.

This clonotype has at least ten counts. The CDR3 protein is CASSLQAGGNQPQHF. CDR3 in DNA: TGTGCCAGCAGCCTACAGGCGGGTGGCAATCAGCCCCAGCATTTT. This chain uses TRBV6-2 or TRBV6-3 with TRBJ1-5; perhaps TRBD1 as D (5 bases). Germline V gives CDR1 MNHEY, CDR2 SVGEGT. The CDR3 extends over 15 amino acids. V lost 6 bases and J lost 2, with 14 bases in between.

This clonotype showed up many times. This chain uses TRBV27 with TRBJ2-3; 11 nucleotides line up with TRBD2. J was trimmed by 2 bases and V by 6 bases; bases with no gene match: 7. There are 16 residues in the CDR3. Germline V gene lookup returns CDR1 MNHEY and CDR2 SMNVEV (reference sequence). The CDR3 sequence: CASRQLAGVITDTQYF. As DNA, the CDR3 is TGTGCCAGCAGGCAACTAGCGGGGGTTATCACAGATACGCAGTATTTT.

This clonotype was recorded at least ten times. This chain uses TRBV28 with TRBJ1-1; D call uncertain. CDR3 length: 14 amino acids. V lost 5 bases to trimming and J lost 4 bases, with 14 bases between them. CDR1 is MDHEN, CDR2 SYDVKM, per germline. CDR3 in amino acids: CASSALLGPTEAFF. The CDR3 bases are TGTGCCAGCAGTGCCCTACTTGGGCCCACTGAAGCTTTCTTT.

The table lists this clonotype with many counts. The CDR3 nucleotides are TGTGCCAGCAGCCCACCCGGGACAGGGATTAACGAGCAGTACTTC. This encodes CASSPPGTGINEQYF. The rearrangement links TRBV28 to TRBJ2-7; 9 positions agree with TRBD1. CDR3 length: 15 amino acids. Trimming cost V 6 bases and J 5 bases; bases outside gene matches: 11. CDR1 is MDHEN, CDR2 SYDVKM, per germline.